Listed below are T cell receptor beta chains from one sample, sequenced in a study of control samples from healthy donors and cancer patients. Profiling relied on immunoSEQ multiplex PCR, and the TCRdb table lists in-frame clones only, not all of them. The data show 150,000 to 200,000 clones, with just over 90% seen just once and approximately 1.4% held by the top ten. The sequencing input was blood. The source of these receptors is a man aged 25-45 years in good health. Each CDR3 is given with its conserved first and last residue. A D gene is named only where the DNA matches it firmly. Clone size, where shown, is once, few, many, or a class for clones that have expanded.

size: .; D: .; J: TRBJ2-2; V: TRBV2; DNA: TGTGCCAGCAGTGGTCAAAGTTCGGTCACCGGGGAGCTGTTTTTT; CDR3: CASSGQSSVTGELFF
size: .; D: .; J: TRBJ1-1; V: TRBV15; DNA: TGTGCCACCAGCGGGACACGCATGGCGAACACTGAAGCTTTCTTT; CDR3: CATSGTRMANTEAFF
size: .; D: .; J: TRBJ2-1; V: TRBV9; DNA: TGTGCCAGCAGCTTAATGGGGGTCTCCTACAATGAGCAGTTCTTC; CDR3: CASSLMGVSYNEQFF
size: .; D: .; J: TRBJ2-3; V: TRBV11-2; DNA: TGTGCCAGCAGCTTAGGAGGCCAGGATACGCAGTATTTT; CDR3: CASSLGGQDTQYF
size: .; D: TRBD2; J: TRBJ2-1; V: TRBV5-4; DNA: TGTGCCAGCGAAGGGGGGGGTAGCGGGAGAAATGAGCAGTTCTTC; CDR3: CASEGGGSGRNEQFF
size: .; D: TRBD1; J: TRBJ2-1; V: TRBV4-2; DNA: TGTGCCAGCAGCGCGGACAGGGGCAGGGATGAGCAGTTCTTC; CDR3: CASSADRGRDEQFF
size: .; D: .; J: TRBJ2-2; V: TRBV4-1; DNA: TGCGCCAGCCTCCTACTAGAGACCGGGGAGCTGTTTTTT; CDR3: CASLLLETGELFF
size: .; D: TRBD1; J: TRBJ1-4; V: TRBV29-1; DNA: TGCAGCGTTGCATCTCAGGGGGCGGAAAAACTGTTTTTT; CDR3: CSVASQGAEKLFF
size: .; D: .; J: TRBJ1-5; V: TRBV18; DNA: TGTGCCAGCTCCCCAGGCTTCGGGCAGCCCCAGCATTTT; CDR3: CASSPGFGQPQHF
size: .; D: .; J: TRBJ1-5; V: TRBV4-1; DNA: TGCGCCAGCAGCCAAGAAGGGGGGCACAATCAGCCCCAGCATTTT; CDR3: CASSQEGGHNQPQHF
size: .; D: .; J: TRBJ1-2; V: TRBV24-1; DNA: TGTGCCACCAGTGATTTAGGACGGGACTATGGCTACACCTTC; CDR3: CATSDLGRDYGYTF
size: .; D: TRBD1; J: TRBJ1-5; V: TRBV5-8; DNA: TGTGCCAGCAGCGGGGACAGTGGTTACAATCAGCCCCAGCATTTT; CDR3: CASSGDSGYNQPQHF
size: .; D: .; J: TRBJ2-3; V: TRBV10-1; DNA: TGCGCCAGCAGTGATGAGCGGCTAAGCACAGATACGCAGTATTTT; CDR3: CASSDERLSTDTQYF
size: .; D: .; J: TRBJ1-6; V: TRBV12-3/TRBV12-4; DNA: TGTGCCAGCAGTCTCACCTTAAATTCACCCCTCCACTTT; CDR3: CASSLTLNSPLHF
size: .; D: .; J: TRBJ1-6; V: TRBV27; DNA: TGTGCCAGCAGTGGGCCCGGACGGTCACCCCTCCACTTT; CDR3: CASSGPGRSPLHF
size: .; D: .; J: TRBJ1-5; V: TRBV7-2; DNA: TGTGCCAGCAGCATAAGGGGAAGCAATCAGCCCCAGCATTTT; CDR3: CASSIRGSNQPQHF
size: few; D: .; J: TRBJ1-1; V: TRBV4-1; DNA: TGCGCCAGCAGCCAAGTTGGCGTAAGTGGAGCTGAAGCTTTCTTT; CDR3: CASSQVGVSGAEAFF
size: .; D: .; J: TRBJ2-1; V: TRBV13; DNA: TGTGCCAGCAGCTTAGCTCTAACTCCCTGGGCAGCCGCCTACAATGAGCAGTTCTTC; CDR3: CASSLALTPWAAAYNEQFF
size: once; D: TRBD1; J: TRBJ1-5; V: TRBV28; DNA: TGTGCCAGCAGTCCGACAGGGAATCAGCCCCAGCATTTT; CDR3: CASSPTGNQPQHF
size: .; D: .; J: TRBJ2-1; V: TRBV11-2; DNA: TGTGCCAGCAGCTTATCCCAAGGAAGGTATGAGCAGTTCTTC; CDR3: CASSLSQGRYEQFF
size: .; D: .; J: TRBJ2-6; V: TRBV5-1; DNA: TGCGCCAGCAGCTTGGGACAGAAATTTTCTGGGGCCAACGTCCTGACTTTC; CDR3: CASSLGQKFSGANVLTF
size: once; D: TRBD1; J: TRBJ1-2; V: TRBV28; DNA: TGTGCCAGCAGTCCTAGGGACAGGGAAAGCTATGGCTACACCTTC; CDR3: CASSPRDRESYGYTF
size: few; D: .; J: TRBJ2-2; V: TRBV2; DNA: TGTGCCAGCCACGGACTGAACACCGGGGAGCTGTTTTTT; CDR3: CASHGLNTGELFF
size: .; D: .; J: TRBJ2-5; V: TRBV11-3; DNA: TGTGCCAGCAGCCGGGGGCAGGGTGAGACCCAGTACTTC; CDR3: CASSRGQGETQYF
size: .; D: TRBD1; J: TRBJ1-1; V: TRBV15; DNA: TGTGCCACCAGCACACAGACAGGGGTTGCTTTCTTT; CDR3: CATSTQTGVAFF
size: .; D: .; J: TRBJ1-5; V: TRBV30; DNA: TGTGCCTGGAGTCCGGGACCGGGACACCCCAATCAGCCCCAGCATTTT; CDR3: CAWSPGPGHPNQPQHF
size: .; D: .; J: TRBJ1-5; V: TRBV18; DNA: TGTGCCAGCTCACCACAGGGGAATGGGTGGAATCAGCCCCAGCATTTT; CDR3: CASSPQGNGWNQPQHF
size: .; D: .; J: TRBJ1-3; V: TRBV20-1; DNA: TGCAGTGCTAGTAAGGGGTCGATCTCTGGAAACACCATATATTTT; CDR3: CSASKGSISGNTIYF
size: once; D: .; J: TRBJ1-2; V: TRBV4-1; DNA: TGCGCCAGCAGCCAAGAGGGGACAATCAGCTATGGCTACACCTTC; CDR3: CASSQEGTISYGYTF
size: .; D: TRBD1; J: TRBJ2-5; V: TRBV7-2; DNA: TGTGCCAGCAGCTTAGACAGGGGGCGGAGGCAAGAGACCCAGTACTTC; CDR3: CASSLDRGRRQETQYF
size: .; D: TRBD1; J: TRBJ1-2; V: TRBV5-1; DNA: TGCGCCAGCAGCTTAAGGGAAGGGGGCGGCTATGGCTACACCTTC; CDR3: CASSLREGGGYGYTF
size: .; D: TRBD1; J: TRBJ2-2; V: TRBV19; DNA: TGTGCCAGTAGTCCAGGGGGCACCGGGGAGCTGTTTTTT; CDR3: CASSPGGTGELFF
size: .; D: .; J: TRBJ2-7; V: TRBV6-2/TRBV6-3; DNA: TGTGCCAGCAGTGGAGCAGGGCCTCCCTACGAGCAGTACTTC; CDR3: CASSGAGPPYEQYF
size: once; D: .; J: TRBJ2-4; V: TRBV5-8; DNA: TGTGCCAGCAGCTTTCAGGGCCTGCTAGCAGCCAAAAACATTCAGTACTTC; CDR3: CASSFQGLLAAKNIQYF
size: .; D: .; J: TRBJ1-1; V: TRBV29-1; DNA: TGCAGCGTTGAAGCTATGCAATGGGGGTCTGAGACTGAAGCTTTCTTT; CDR3: CSVEAMQWGSETEAFF
size: .; D: .; J: TRBJ1-1; V: TRBV6-1; DNA: TGTGCCAGCAGTGTAGCCGGAGGGACTGAAGCTTTCTTT; CDR3: CASSVAGGTEAFF
size: .; D: .; J: TRBJ2-2; V: TRBV4-3; DNA: TGCGCCAGCAGCCAAGATGGAGGACTTATCACCGGGGAGCTGTTTTTT; CDR3: CASSQDGGLITGELFF
size: .; D: TRBD2; J: TRBJ2-4; V: TRBV7-2; DNA: TGTGCCAGCAGCCGCGGGACTAAGAAAAACATTCAGTACTTC; CDR3: CASSRGTKKNIQYF
size: .; D: TRBD1; J: TRBJ2-4; V: TRBV6-5; DNA: TGTGCCAGCGCTGACGCAGGGGGCAAGAACATTCAGTACTTC; CDR3: CASADAGGKNIQYF
size: .; D: TRBD1; J: TRBJ1-2; V: TRBV5-1; DNA: TGCGCCAGCAGCGCCCGGACAGGGTATAACTATGGCTACACCTTC; CDR3: CASSARTGYNYGYTF
size: .; D: TRBD1; J: TRBJ1-4; V: TRBV3-1/TRBV3-2; DNA: TGTGCCAGCACCGATGACAGGGTTAATGAAAAACTGTTTTTT; CDR3: CASTDDRVNEKLFF
size: .; D: .; J: TRBJ1-2; V: TRBV4-1; DNA: TGCGCCAGCAGCGAAAACTACAGGGTGGGCTATGGCTACACCTTC; CDR3: CASSENYRVGYGYTF
size: .; D: TRBD1; J: TRBJ2-3; V: TRBV10-2; DNA: TGCGCCAGCAGTGTCCGGGACAGGGCCCCCACAGATACGCAGTATTTT; CDR3: CASSVRDRAPTDTQYF
size: once; D: .; J: TRBJ2-7; V: TRBV4-3; DNA: TGCGCCAGCAGCCAAGAGGCAGGCTCCTACGAGCAGTACTTC; CDR3: CASSQEAGSYEQYF
size: .; D: .; J: TRBJ1-5; V: TRBV19; DNA: TGTGCCAGTAGTATTGTAAGCCGGGTGGATCAGCCCCAGCATTTT; CDR3: CASSIVSRVDQPQHF
size: .; D: .; J: TRBJ2-7; V: TRBV10-1; DNA: TGCGCCAGCAGTCCTGGGGGCGGCTCATCCTACGAGCAGTACTTC; CDR3: CASSPGGGSSYEQYF
size: once; D: .; J: TRBJ2-1; V: TRBV4-3; DNA: TGCGCCAGCAGCCACGACCAGGGGCCCGAGCAGTTCTTC; CDR3: CASSHDQGPEQFF
size: .; D: TRBD1; J: TRBJ1-1; V: TRBV4-1; DNA: TGCGCCAGCAGCCAAGGGGACAGGGTCGGAACTGAAGCTTTCTTT; CDR3: CASSQGDRVGTEAFF
size: .; D: .; J: TRBJ2-4; V: TRBV7-9; DNA: TGTGCCAGCAGCCCCCCGGTTACGTCAGCAGGTAGAAACATTCAGTACTTC; CDR3: CASSPPVTSAGRNIQYF
size: .; D: .; J: TRBJ2-7; V: TRBV28; DNA: TGTGCCAGCACCCTCGGGACAAGGGGGACCTACGAGCAGTACTTC; CDR3: CASTLGTRGTYEQYF
size: .; D: .; J: TRBJ1-5; V: TRBV6-5; DNA: TGTGCCAGCAGGGACACCATCTTCAGGCCCCAGCATTTT; CDR3: CASRDTIFRPQHF
size: .; D: TRBD2; J: TRBJ2-7; V: TRBV18; DNA: TGTGCCAGCTCAACTCGAGCGGGAGCCTACTCCTACGAGCAGTACTTC; CDR3: CASSTRAGAYSYEQYF